The 9 T cell receptor beta chains listed next were all sequenced from one sample in a study of CD8+ T cells in alopecia areata. Reverse transcription of extracted RNA yielded cDNA, which provided the sequencing template. The protocol was immunoSEQ multiplex PCR, while the TCRdb copy is restricted to in-frame clones and leaves out a portion. The top ten hold approximately 16% of the sample, which has about 150,000 clones, around 87% seen once. The sample in question was CD8+ T cells sorted from blood, obtained at week 0. The receptors here all came from a human donor with alopecia areata.

The chain has TRBV5-6 and TRBJ2-5; 10 nucleotides match TRBD1. This CDR3 has 18 amino acids. The V segment lost 4 bases and the J segment 0 bases; nucleotides outside the gene matches: 12. Germline values: CDR1 SGHDT, CDR2 YYEEEE. The DNA for the CDR3 is TGTGCCAGCAGCCCTCGACAGGGGGCCCTGGGTTACCAAGAGACCCAGTACTTC. Its protein is CASSPRQGALGYQETQYF.

This clone was observed a few times. The chain uses TRBV27 and TRBJ1-2; D remains unclear. Trimming shortened V by 4 bases and J by 6 bases, and 9 bases separated the two germline ends. The CDR3 contains 12 residues. Germline loops: CDR1 MNHEY, CDR2 SMNVEV (reference sequence). This chain's CDR3 is CASSSGIDGYTF. In DNA, the CDR3 is TGTGCCAGCAGTTCCGGGATTGATGGCTACACCTTC.

The DNA of the CDR3 is TGCGCCAGCAGCTCAACAGGGTTTGGGGGGTACGAGCAGTACTTC. Its translation: CASSSTGFGGYEQYF. The V call is TRBV10-1, the J call TRBJ2-7; D might be TRBD1 or TRBD2, each matching 6 bases. Germline assignment: CDR1 WNHNN and CDR2 SYGVQD (reference sequence). The CDR3 sequence is 15 residues long. Trimming removed 6 bases from V and 4 bases from J, with 19 bases in between.

The chain carries TRBV29-1 and TRBJ1-2; possible D gene TRBD1, 5 bases. The germline CDR1 and CDR2 sequences are SQVTM and ANQGSEA. The CDR3 sequence is 12 residues long. V was clipped by 5 bases and J by 7 bases, with 14 bases between them. Written as DNA, the CDR3 is TGCAGCGTTTTGCCAGGGATAGGTGGCTACACCTTC. Translation: CSVLPGIGGYTF.

The chain uses TRBV6-1 and TRBJ2-3, with a possible D match to TRBD2 (5 bases). V was pared by 1 base and J by 2 bases, with 7 bases between. This CDR3 spans 14 amino acids. Germline CDR1 MNHNS, CDR2 SASEGT. CDR3 sequence (DNA): TGTGCCAGCAGTGAAGTGGGAGACACAGATACGCAGTATTTT. Its translation: CASSEVGDTDTQYF.

This clone was found once. The CDR3 region has the DNA TGTGCCAGCAGAGCCAAGGACTTCACAGATACGCAGTATTTT. This gives the protein CASRAKDFTDTQYF. This chain uses TRBV27 with TRBJ2-3; possibly TRBD2 for D (5 bases). This CDR3 comprises 14 residues. Deletions cut 6 bases from V and 2 bases from J, with 12 bases between. CDR1 and CDR2 from the germline V gene are MNHEY and SMNVEV (reference sequence).

The J gene is TRBJ2-2, the V gene TRBV4-1; D is possibly TRBD2 (6 bases). The CDR3 spans 19 residues. Germline lookup yields CDR1 MGHRA and CDR2 YSYEKL. Trimming pared 3 bases from V and 4 bases from J, leaving 24 bases between. Written as DNA, the CDR3 is TGCGCCAGCAGCCAGGGTCTAGGTTGGGGGACTCGAGGCACCGGGGAGCTGTTTTTT. Amino acid sequence: CASSQGLGWGTRGTGELFF.

The V call is TRBV7-3, the J call TRBJ2-6; TRBD1 matches at 11 bases. J gave up 2 bases and V 5 bases, and 5 bases lay outside the gene matches. This CDR3 has 17 amino acids. CDR1 and CDR2 (germline): SGHTA, FQGTGA. In nucleotides, the CDR3 is TGTGCCAGCAGCGCCCCGGGACAGGGGGCTGGGGCCAACGTCCTGACTTTC. Translation gives CASSAPGQGAGANVLTF.

In its sample, this clone was seen once. This sequence joins TRBV13 and TRBJ1-6, with D tentatively TRBD1 (6 bases). CDR1 and CDR2 from the germline V gene are PRHDT and FYEKMQ (reference sequence). CDR3 length: 11 amino acids. Trimming stripped 5 bases from V and 14 bases from J, with 10 bases between. The CDR3 nucleotides read TGTGCCAGCAGCATACAGGGCACCCTCCACTTT. Amino acids: CASSIQGTLHF.